The clone carrying this T cell receptor beta chain was detected only a few times. Its matching antigen is unknown. Documented treatment: roughly ten-day PBMC culture with coronavirus spike peptide pools or control peptides (ViraFEST assay). These CD4+ T cells came from an unexposed donor, sampled before the COVID-19 pandemic (2011-2018). These data are taken from a study of vaccination and CD4 T cells after COVID-19. The overall study: The cells were exposed to overlapping spike peptides originating from SARS-CoV-2, HCoV-NL63, HCoV-OC43 and HCoV-229E for stimulation.

Cultured CD4+ T cell DNA underwent sequencing with the Oncomine TCR Beta short-read assay. Genomic DNA was taken out of cultured CD4+ T cells by extraction. TCRdb redid the calling of the PCR reads with MiXCR, one entry per CDR3 protein. The sample consists of 8,500 to 14,000 distinct CDR3 sequences, more than 25% of them appearing once. Trimming pared 1 base from V and 4 bases from J, leaving 16 bases between. The CDR3 totals 16 residues. CDR1 and CDR2 from the germline V gene are MGHRA and YSYEKL. The sequence was collected from a human donor in good health. What was sequenced was CD4+ T cells from blood, cultured in vitro. The rearrangement joins TRBV4-1 to TRBJ1-2; perhaps TRBD1 as D (5 bases). CDR3: CASSQGRTTGPYGYTF. The CDR3 DNA is TGCGCCAGCAGCCAAGGGAGAACTACAGGACCCTATGGCTACACCTTC.